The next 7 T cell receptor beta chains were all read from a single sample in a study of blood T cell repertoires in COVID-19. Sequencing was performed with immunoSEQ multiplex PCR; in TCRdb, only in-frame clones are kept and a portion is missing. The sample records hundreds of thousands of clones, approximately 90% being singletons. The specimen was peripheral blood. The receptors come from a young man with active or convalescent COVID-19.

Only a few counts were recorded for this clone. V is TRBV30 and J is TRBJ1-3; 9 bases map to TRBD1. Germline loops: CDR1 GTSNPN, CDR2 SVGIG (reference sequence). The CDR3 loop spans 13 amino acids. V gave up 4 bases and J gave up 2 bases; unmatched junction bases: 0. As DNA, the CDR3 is TGTGCCTGGAACAGGGGGCCTGGAAACACCATATATTTT. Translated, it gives CAWNRGPGNTIYF.

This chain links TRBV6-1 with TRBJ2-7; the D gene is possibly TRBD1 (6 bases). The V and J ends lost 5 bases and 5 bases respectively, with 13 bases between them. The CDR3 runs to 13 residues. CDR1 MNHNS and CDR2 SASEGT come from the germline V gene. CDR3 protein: CASSSGVPDEQYF. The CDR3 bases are TGTGCCAGCAGTTCAGGGGTGCCGGACGAGCAGTACTTC.

The CDR3 sequence: CASMAEDFSNQPQHF. Here the CDR3 DNA reads TGTGCCAGCATGGCGGAAGATTTTAGCAATCAGCCCCAGCATTTT. The rearrangement uses TRBV2 and TRBJ1-5, with D hard to call. The germline CDR1 and CDR2 sequences are SNHLY and FYNNEI. Trimming left V 7 bases short and J 0 bases short, with 13 bases between. This CDR3 contains 15 residues.

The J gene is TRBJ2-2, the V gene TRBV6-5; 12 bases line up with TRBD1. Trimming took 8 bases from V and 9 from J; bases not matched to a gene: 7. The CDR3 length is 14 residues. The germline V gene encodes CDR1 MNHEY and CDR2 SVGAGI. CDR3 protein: CASQTGTGGRELFF. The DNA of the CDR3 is TGTGCCAGCCAGACCGGGACAGGGGGCCGGGAGCTGTTTTTT.

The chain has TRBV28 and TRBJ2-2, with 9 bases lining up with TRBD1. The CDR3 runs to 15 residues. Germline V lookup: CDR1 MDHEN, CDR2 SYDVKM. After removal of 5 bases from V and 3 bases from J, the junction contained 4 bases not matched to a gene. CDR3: CASSAGQGHTGELFF. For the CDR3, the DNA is TGTGCCAGCAGTGCGGGACAGGGTCACACCGGGGAGCTGTTTTTT.

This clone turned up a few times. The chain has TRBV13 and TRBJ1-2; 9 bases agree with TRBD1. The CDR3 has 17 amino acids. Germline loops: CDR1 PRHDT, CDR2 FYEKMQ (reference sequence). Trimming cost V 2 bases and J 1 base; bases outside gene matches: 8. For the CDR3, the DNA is TGTGCCAGCAGCTTATCCGGGACAGGGCGGGGTAACTATGGCTACACCTTC. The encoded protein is CASSLSGTGRGNYGYTF.

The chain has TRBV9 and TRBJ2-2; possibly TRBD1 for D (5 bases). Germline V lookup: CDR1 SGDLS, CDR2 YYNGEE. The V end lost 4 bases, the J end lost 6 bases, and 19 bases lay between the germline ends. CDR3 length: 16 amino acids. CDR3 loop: CASSPQGARLAGELFF. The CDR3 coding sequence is TGTGCCAGCAGCCCCCAAGGGGCGCGTCTTGCCGGGGAGCTGTTTTTT.